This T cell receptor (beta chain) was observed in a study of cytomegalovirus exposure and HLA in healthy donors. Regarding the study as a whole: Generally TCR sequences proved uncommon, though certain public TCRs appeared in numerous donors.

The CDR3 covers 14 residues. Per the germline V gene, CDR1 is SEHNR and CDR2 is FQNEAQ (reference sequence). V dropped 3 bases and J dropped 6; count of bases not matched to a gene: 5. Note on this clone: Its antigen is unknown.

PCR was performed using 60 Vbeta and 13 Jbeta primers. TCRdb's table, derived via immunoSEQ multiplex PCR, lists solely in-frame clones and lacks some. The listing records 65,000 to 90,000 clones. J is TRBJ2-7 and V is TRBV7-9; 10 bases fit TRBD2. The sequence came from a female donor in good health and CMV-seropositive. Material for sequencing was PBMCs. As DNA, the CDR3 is TGTGCCAGCAGCTTTGGGGGACTAGCGTTCGAGCAGTACTTC. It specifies CASSFGGLAFEQYF.